This T cell receptor beta chain was documented in a study of vaccination and CD4 T cells after COVID-19. The CDR3 length is 15 residues. Trimming shortened V by 3 bases and J by 1 base, and 12 bases separated the two germline ends. From germline, CDR1 is SGHTA and CDR2 FQGNSA. Oncomine TCR Beta short-read sequencing was applied to DNA from cultured CD4+ T cells. TCRdb reprocessed the PCR reads with MiXCR, giving one entry per CDR3 protein. The sample carries over 7,500 distinct CDR3 sequences, roughly 76% recorded once. Treatment: approximately 9-day PBMC culture with coronavirus spike peptide pools or control peptides (ViraFEST assay). Peptide-pool expansion of antigen-specific T cells preceded TCR sequencing in ViraFEST. PCR positivity dates ran from March to December 2020, preceding US Alpha, Beta and Delta variants. This clonotype was detected a few times. Its specificity is unknown.

V is TRBV7-2 and J is TRBJ1-1, with D uncertain. The receptor comes from a human donor who had recovered from COVID-19. Material: CD4+ T cells from blood, cultured in vitro. The CDR3 loop reads CASSFDLDPNTEAFF. The CDR3 DNA reads as TGTGCCAGCAGCTTCGACCTGGATCCGAACACTGAAGCTTTCTTT.